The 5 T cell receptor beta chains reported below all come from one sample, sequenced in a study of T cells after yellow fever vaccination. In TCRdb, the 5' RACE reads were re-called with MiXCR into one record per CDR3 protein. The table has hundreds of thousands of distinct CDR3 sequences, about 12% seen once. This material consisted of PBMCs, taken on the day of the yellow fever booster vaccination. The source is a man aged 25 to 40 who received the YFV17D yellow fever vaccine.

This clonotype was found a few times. The CDR3 nucleotides are TGCAGCGTGGTAGGCGGGAGGGCCGGAGATACGCAGTATTTT. It translates to CSVVGGRAGDTQYF. The rearrangement links TRBV29-1 to TRBJ2-3; 9 nucleotides line up with TRBD2. V was pared by 6 bases and J by 5 bases, with 9 bases of the junction left unmatched. The germline gives CDR1 SQVTM, CDR2 ANQGSEA. This CDR3 comprises 14 residues.

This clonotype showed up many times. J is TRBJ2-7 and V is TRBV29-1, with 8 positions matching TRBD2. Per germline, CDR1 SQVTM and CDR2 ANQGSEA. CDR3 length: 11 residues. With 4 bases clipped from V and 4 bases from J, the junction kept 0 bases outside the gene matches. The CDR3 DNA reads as TGCAGCGTTGGACTAGCGTACGAGCAGTACTTC. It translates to CSVGLAYEQYF.

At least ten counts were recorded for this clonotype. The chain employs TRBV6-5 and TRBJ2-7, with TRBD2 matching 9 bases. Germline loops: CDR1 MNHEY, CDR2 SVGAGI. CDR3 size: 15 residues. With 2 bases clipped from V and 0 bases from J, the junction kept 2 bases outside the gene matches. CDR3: CASSYGGGGSYEQYF. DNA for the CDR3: TGTGCCAGCAGTTACGGCGGGGGGGGCTCCTACGAGCAGTACTTC.

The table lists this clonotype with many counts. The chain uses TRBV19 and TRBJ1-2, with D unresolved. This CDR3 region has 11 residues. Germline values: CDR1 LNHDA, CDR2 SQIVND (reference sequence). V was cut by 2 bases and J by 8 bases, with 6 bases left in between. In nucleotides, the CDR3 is TGTGCCAGTAGTATACGCTGGGGCTACACCTTC. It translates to CASSIRWGYTF.

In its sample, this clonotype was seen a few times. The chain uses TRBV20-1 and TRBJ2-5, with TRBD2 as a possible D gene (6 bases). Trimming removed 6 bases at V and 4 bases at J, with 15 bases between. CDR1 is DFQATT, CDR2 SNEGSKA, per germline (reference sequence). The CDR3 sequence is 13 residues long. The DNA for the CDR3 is TGCAGTGCAGATGTGGGAGGTCGAGAGACCCAGTACTTC. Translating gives CSADVGGRETQYF.